This note documents a single T cell receptor (beta chain) sequence. Its antigen is unidentified. Assay used: immunoSEQ multiplex PCR; TCRdb lists only in-frame clones, some missing. The sample yields about 52,000 clones, around 87% seen once. The data stem from a study of T cells in localized non-small cell lung cancer. Study results and limitations: It was uninvolved adjacent lung that showed the highest T cell clonality, exceeding tumor.

V lost 1 base and J lost 3, with 7 bases in between. This CDR3 has 13 residues. Germline V gene data show CDR1 as SGDLS and CDR2 as YYNGEE. This TCR derives from a female donor with stage II lung adenocarcinoma. The rearrangement links TRBV9 to TRBJ1-1; TRBD1 is a possible D gene (5 bases). The sequences come from PBMCs, collected before any cancer treatment. The CDR3 loop is CASSVSGDTEAFF. In DNA, the CDR3 is TGTGCCAGCAGCGTATCGGGGGACACTGAAGCTTTCTTT.